This TCR beta chain was identified in a study of blood T cell repertoires in COVID-19. Study-level background: Sites across the United States, Italy and Spain contributed samples from acute and convalescent COVID-19.

V was shortened by 5 bases and J by 4 bases, with 11 bases between the two germline ends. In germline, CDR1 is SEHNR, CDR2 FQNEAQ (reference sequence). The CDR3 length is 13 residues. Authors' data handling: Amplification with reference gene primers provided the estimates of nucleated cell counts. Method: immunoSEQ multiplex PCR; TCRdb's copy keeps in-frame clones and lacks some. The DNA was the basis for D and trimming; V, J and clone size are from that table. The table records roughly 150,000 clones, approximately 80% of them present only once. The chain links TRBV7-9 to TRBJ1-1; maybe TRBD1 (6 bases). The receptor was derived from an elderly woman with acute or convalescent COVID-19. The sequenced sample was peripheral blood. The CDR3 loop is CASSPQGPTEAFF. In DNA, the CDR3 is TGTGCCAGCAGCCCCCAGGGGCCCACTGAAGCTTTCTTT.